A single sample is the source of the 20 T cell receptor beta chains below, sequenced in a study of blood T cell repertoires in COVID-19 (TCRdb year 2020). Libraries were constructed by the immunoSEQ multiplex PCR assay. Drawn from immuneACCESS, this table holds only the in-frame rearrangements with V and J called that TCRdb kept. Clones are partly lost; checked studies trace under half to an unresolved V gene and leave the rest unexplained. The sample table holds 100,000 to 150,000 clones, of which approximately 90% were seen once. The top ten hold roughly 18% of the sample. Sequencing was carried out using peripheral blood. The receptor set was obtained from a man between 50 and 59 years old with active or convalescent COVID-19.

This chain uses TRBV29-1 with TRBJ1-1; D is ambiguous. Germline CDR1 reads SQVTM; CDR2 reads ANQGSEA. Trimming removed 2 bases from V and 3 bases from J, with 10 bases in between. This CDR3 has 13 amino acids. The CDR3 is CSVETVSYTEAFF. The CDR3 region has the DNA TGCAGCGTTGAAACTGTAAGTTACACTGAAGCTTTCTTT.

The rearrangement joins TRBV19 to TRBJ1-1, with TRBD1 matching 8 bases. Germline V CDR1 and CDR2: LNHDA, SQIVND (reference sequence). V shed 3 bases and J 8 bases; nucleotides not matched to a gene: 5. The CDR3 contains 13 residues. CDR3 loop: CASSMGRGQEAFF. Here the CDR3 DNA reads TGTGCCAGTAGTATGGGCAGGGGGCAGGAAGCTTTCTTT. Variable domain in full (rest from reference TRBV19 and TRBJ1-1): DGGITQSPKYLFRKEGQNVTLSCEQNLNHDAMYWYRQDPGQGLRLIYYSQIVNDFQKGDIAEGYSVSREKKESFPLTVTSAQKNPTAFYLCASSMGRGQEAFFGQGTRLTVV.

CDR3 bases: TGTGCCAGCAGTTACCAGGGACAGGGGTACGAGCAGTACTTC. Residues: CASSYQGQGYEQYF. J is TRBJ2-7 and V is TRBV6-5; TRBD1 agrees at 10 bases. Germline V gene lookup returns CDR1 MNHEY and CDR2 SVGAGI. The CDR3 is 14 residues long. With 2 bases clipped from V and 4 bases from J, the junction kept 2 bases outside the gene matches.

This sequence joins TRBV4-2 and TRBJ1-4; 8 nucleotides line up with TRBD1. The V gene's germline CDR1 is LGHNA and CDR2 YNFKEQ. CDR3 length equals 14 residues. V lost 4 bases to trimming and J lost 6 bases; unmatched junction nucleotides: 4. CDR3 DNA sequence: TGTGCCAGCAGCCGGGGGACAGGTGATGAAAAACTGTTTTTT. Encoded protein: CASSRGTGDEKLFF.

The chain is built from TRBV21-1 and TRBJ1-1. TRBV21-1 is classified as a pseudogene. The CDR3 covers 15 residues. CDR3 nucleotide sequence: TGTGCCAGCAGCAAAATTGCGGGCCCAAACACTGAAGCTTTCTTT. It specifies CASSKIAGPNTEAFF.

This chain connects TRBV27 to TRBJ1-4; 9 bases are a match to TRBD1. CDR1 and CDR2 (germline): MNHEY, SMNVEV (reference sequence). CDR3 size: 15 residues. Trimming at V came to 8 bases and at J to 8 bases, leaving 12 bases not matched to a gene. The CDR3 sequence is CASALGGQGREKLFF. The CDR3 DNA reads as TGTGCCAGCGCACTAGGGGGACAGGGACGGGAAAAACTGTTTTTT.

The chain uses TRBV29-1 and TRBJ1-5, with a tentative D call TRBD1 (5 bases). The CDR3 consists of 14 residues. The germline V gene encodes CDR1 SQVTM and CDR2 ANQGSEA. Trimming removed 4 bases from V and 0 bases from J, with 10 bases in between. The CDR3 sequence: CSVAEQVSNQPQHF. CDR3 sequence (DNA): TGCAGCGTTGCGGAACAGGTTAGCAATCAGCCCCAGCATTTT.

This clone was recorded once. The CDR3 coding sequence is TGTGCCAGCAGTTGGGGGGGAACAGATACGCAGTATTTT. The encoded protein is CASSWGGTDTQYF. The V gene is TRBV12-3 or TRBV12-4, the J gene TRBJ2-3, with 7 bases identical to TRBD2. Unmatched junction bases numbered 1, after V lost 4 bases and J lost 3 bases. CDR3 size: 13 residues.

This clone was seen a single time. The V and J genes are TRBV28 and TRBJ1-1; D not resolved. V was trimmed by 6 bases and J by 2 bases, leaving 16 bases between them. The CDR3 spans 15 residues. Per the germline V gene, CDR1 is MDHEN and CDR2 is SYDVKM. The CDR3 coding sequence is TGTGCCAGCAGCTGGGCCGGGAGAGAAAACACTGAAGCTTTCTTT. The encoded protein is CASSWAGRENTEAFF.

The V gene is TRBV10-2, the J gene TRBJ2-7; 9 nucleotides line up with TRBD2. The CDR3 loop spans 14 amino acids. Germline lookup yields CDR1 WSHSY and CDR2 SAAADI. The CDR3 protein is CASAPGTSPYEQYF. Written as DNA, the CDR3 is TGCGCTTCCGCCCCCGGGACTAGCCCCTACGAGCAGTACTTC.

The genes are TRBV6-6 and TRBJ2-1, with TRBD1 identical over 8 bases. The CDR3 runs to 14 residues. The ends lost 1 base at V and 7 bases at J; junction bases unmatched: 3. Germline lookup yields CDR1 MNHNY and CDR2 SVGAGI (reference sequence). The chain's CDR3 is CASSYWQGANEQFF. DNA for the CDR3: TGTGCCAGCAGTTACTGGCAGGGGGCTAATGAGCAGTTCTTC.

The chain combines TRBV9 with TRBJ1-5, with a weak D call TRBD1 (5 bases). Germline lookup yields CDR1 SGDLS and CDR2 YYNGEE. Trimming removed 0 bases from V and 4 bases from J, with 8 bases in between. The CDR3 is made up of 14 amino acids. Here the CDR3 DNA reads TGTGCCAGCAGCGTAGGGGGCGGTAATCAGCCCCAGCATTTT. This translates into CASSVGGGNQPQHF.

The V call is TRBV7-2, the J call TRBJ2-5; D unclear. V dropped 4 bases and J dropped 2 bases, with 11 bases sitting between them. The length of the CDR3 is 14 residues. Germline V gives CDR1 SGHTA, CDR2 FQGNSA. CDR3 in DNA: TGTGCCAGCAGCTCCGGTCCGTCTCAAGAGACCCAGTACTTC. Its translation: CASSSGPSQETQYF.

The chain carries TRBV27 and TRBJ1-2, with D tentatively TRBD1 (5 bases). The CDR3 is 16 residues long. The ends were cut back, 2 bases at V and 2 bases at J, with 15 bases in the middle. CDR1 is MNHEY and CDR2 is SMNVEV in the germline V gene (reference sequence). The CDR3 sequence is CASSLGGGGVNYGYTF. CDR3 nucleotides: TGTGCCAGCAGTTTAGGGGGGGGTGGGGTGAACTATGGCTACACCTTC.

The chain combines TRBV6-5 with TRBJ1-2, with 10 bases that match TRBD1. V was clipped by 7 bases and J by 6 bases; unmatched bases: 8. CDR1 is MNHEY, CDR2 SVGAGI, per germline. The CDR3 covers 14 residues. CDR3 sequence: CASNGGQGYDGYTF. The CDR3, as DNA: TGTGCCAGCAACGGGGGACAGGGGTACGATGGCTACACCTTC.

The chain uses TRBV7-8 and TRBJ2-1; 8 bases map to TRBD2. CDR1 and CDR2 (germline): SGHVS, FQNEAQ. V lost 7 bases and J lost 8; bases outside the gene matches: 10. This CDR3 has 14 residues. CDR3 region: CASTNGGAWDEQFF. For the CDR3, the DNA is TGTGCCAGCACTAACGGGGGGGCCTGGGATGAGCAGTTCTTC.

This chain joins TRBV5-4 and TRBJ2-7; D might be TRBD1 (6 bases). The CDR3 length is 15 residues. Trimming took 0 bases from V and 0 from J, leaving 10 bases between them. The germline V gene encodes CDR1 SGHNT and CDR2 YYREEE (reference sequence). The CDR3 spells CASSLDQGSSYEQYF. The CDR3 DNA follows: TGTGCCAGCAGCTTGGACCAGGGGAGCTCCTACGAGCAGTACTTC.

V gene TRBV7-9 combines with J gene TRBJ2-5, with no clear D. This CDR3 is built from 13 residues. Trimming removed 1 base from V and 5 bases from J, with 8 bases in between. Per the germline V gene, CDR1 is SEHNR and CDR2 is FQNEAQ (reference sequence). The CDR3 nucleotides are TGTGCCAGCAGCTTAGGCGGCCCCGAGACCCAGTACTTC. It codes for CASSLGGPETQYF.

V is TRBV28 and J is TRBJ2-7; weak D call: TRBD2 (6 bases). There are 13 residues in the CDR3. Germline values: CDR1 MDHEN, CDR2 SYDVKM. V lost 8 bases to trimming and J lost 6 bases, with 17 bases between them. CDR3 in DNA: TGTGCCAGCCTCGGCTCGGAGGGGCCCGAGCAGTACTTC. Its protein is CASLGSEGPEQYF.

The rearrangement links TRBV19 to TRBJ1-3, with D hard to call. V was clipped by 6 bases and J by 3 bases, with 21 bases between them. The CDR3 runs to 17 residues. Per the germline V gene, CDR1 is LNHDA and CDR2 is SQIVND (reference sequence). The CDR3 nucleotides are TGTGCCAGTAGAAGCGGTGGGGTTTGGGCTCTTGGAAACACCATATATTTT. Amino acids: CASRSGGVWALGNTIYF.